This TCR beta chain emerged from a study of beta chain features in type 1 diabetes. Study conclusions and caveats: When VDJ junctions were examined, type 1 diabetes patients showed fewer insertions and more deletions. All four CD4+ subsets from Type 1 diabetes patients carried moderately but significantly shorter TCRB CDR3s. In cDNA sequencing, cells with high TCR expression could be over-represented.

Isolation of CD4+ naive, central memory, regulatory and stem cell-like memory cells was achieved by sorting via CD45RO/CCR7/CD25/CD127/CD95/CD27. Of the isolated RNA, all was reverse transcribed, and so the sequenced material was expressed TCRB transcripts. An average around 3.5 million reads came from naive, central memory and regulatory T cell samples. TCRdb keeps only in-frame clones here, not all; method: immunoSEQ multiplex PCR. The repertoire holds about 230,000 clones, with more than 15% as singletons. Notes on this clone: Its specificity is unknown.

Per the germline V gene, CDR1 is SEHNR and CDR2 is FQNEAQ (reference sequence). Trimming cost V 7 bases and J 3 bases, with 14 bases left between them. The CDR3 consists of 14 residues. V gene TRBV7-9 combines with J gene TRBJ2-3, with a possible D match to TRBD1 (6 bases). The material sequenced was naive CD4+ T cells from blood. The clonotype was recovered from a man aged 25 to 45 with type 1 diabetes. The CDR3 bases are TGTGCCAGCACCTCGGACAGCCAGACAGATACGCAGTATTTT. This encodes CASTSDSQTDTQYF.